The 24 T cell receptor beta chains given below trace back to one sample, sequenced in a study of shared clonotypes between healthy human individuals. Clones were sequenced by immunoSEQ multiplex PCR, and TCRdb holds only the in-frame ones, with some missing. The repertoire consists of about 460,000 clones, with roughly 80% occurring once and the leading ten covering around 12%. The source material was PBMCs. The receptors were sampled from a woman aged 40 to 50 in good health. Some clones in this sample may be carry-over from other donors' samples.

The chain couples TRBV10-3 to TRBJ1-5; D is uncertain. The CDR3 totals 15 residues. V shed 0 bases and J shed 0 bases, with 6 bases lying between them. Germline CDR1 ENHRY, CDR2 SYGVKD. DNA for the CDR3: TGTGCCATCAGTGAGTCACGGACTAGCAATCAGCCCCAGCATTTT. It yields the protein CAISESRTSNQPQHF.

V and J are TRBV4-3 and TRBJ2-7; D not resolved. The V gene lost 3 bases and the J gene lost 7 bases, with 13 bases spanning the gap. Per germline, CDR1 LGHNA and CDR2 YSLEER. The CDR3 totals 13 residues. In DNA, the CDR3 is TGCGCCAGCAGCCATCGCAGGAACCGGGAGCAGTACTTC. This encodes CASSHRRNREQYF.

As concerns this clone: Being one base from a much bigger clone, this may be a read error. The chain employs TRBV12-2 and TRBJ2-5; TRBD2 was called by the table and not checked on the DNA. TRBV12-2 is annotated as a pseudogene. The CDR3 has 16 amino acids. DNA for the CDR3: TGTGCAAGTCGCCCCCTAGGGACTACGGGGGACGGGACCCAGTACTTC. Its protein is CASRPLGTTGDGTQYF.

With respect to this clone: A read error likely explains this, since a far larger clone differs by one base. This chain connects TRBV6-1 to TRBJ1-3, with a weak D call TRBD1 (5 bases). From germline, CDR1 is MNHNS and CDR2 SASEGT. Trimming took off 4 bases at V and 1 base at J, with 11 bases between the two ends. The CDR3 runs to 15 residues. The CDR3 nucleotides are TGTGCCAGCAGTGGGGGGATCACGTCTGGAAACACCATATATTTT. Protein sequence: CASSGGITSGNTIYF.

The chain couples TRBV7-7 to TRBJ2-5; D might be TRBD1 or TRBD2, each matching 6 bases. Trimming shortened V by 6 bases and J by 0 bases, and 23 bases separated the two germline ends. The CDR3 loop spans 18 amino acids. Germline CDR1 reads SSHAT; CDR2 reads FNYEAQ (reference sequence). CDR3 DNA: TGTGCCAGCAGTCCAAACCCCGTTGGGGGGCTTTACCAAGAGACCCAGTACTTC. Protein: CASSPNPVGGLYQETQYF.

V usage is TRBV5-6 and J usage is TRBJ2-3; no clear D gene. Germline CDR1 and CDR2: SGHDT and YYEEEE. The V end lost 1 base, the J end lost 2 bases, and 14 bases lay between the germline ends. This CDR3 has 16 residues. In DNA form, the CDR3 reads TGTGCCAGCAGCTTGATTGACAATCGTTTCACAGATACGCAGTATTTT. Translated, it gives CASSLIDNRFTDTQYF. Combining the CDR3 with reference TRBV5-6 and TRBJ2-3 gives the whole variable domain DAGVTQSPTHLIKTRGQQVTLRCSPKSGHDTVSWYQQALGQGPQFIFQYYEEEERQRGNFPDRFSGHQFPNYSSELNVNALLLGDSALYLCASSLIDNRFTDTQYFGPGTRLTVL.

The CDR3 nucleotides read TGCGCCAGCAGCCAAGATCCTTCGGTTTATAGCAATCAGCCCCAGCATTTT. Its translation: CASSQDPSVYSNQPQHF. The chain uses TRBV4-1 and TRBJ1-5; no firm D call. Germline CDR1 reads MGHRA; CDR2 reads YSYEKL. This CDR3 region has 17 residues. Between the trimmed V and J ends, which lost 0 bases and 0 bases, there was a span of 12 bases.

The chain recombines TRBV19 with TRBJ2-3, with 8 bases identical to TRBD1. The J segment lost 4 bases and the V segment lost 3 bases, leaving 9 bases of the junction unmatched. CDR1 is LNHDA and CDR2 is SQIVND in the germline V gene (reference sequence). CDR3 length: 16 amino acids. This CDR3 reads CASSMGQGAIADTQYF. DNA for the CDR3: TGTGCCAGTAGTATGGGGCAGGGGGCAATTGCAGATACGCAGTATTTT.

This clone has a count of ten or more. CDR3 sequence: CASSSQWTENTEAFF. The DNA for the CDR3 is TGTGCCAGCAGTTCCCAATGGACAGAGAACACTGAAGCTTTCTTT. V gene TRBV28 combines with J gene TRBJ1-1; TRBD1 might be the D (6 bases). CDR3 length: 15 residues. From germline, CDR1 is MDHEN and CDR2 SYDVKM. V gave up 4 bases and J gave up 1 base, with 13 bases separating them.

On this clone: A single base is all that separates this from a far larger clone, so a read error is likely. The V call is TRBV5-4, the J call TRBJ1-2; 9 nucleotides agree with TRBD1. There are 14 residues in the CDR3. The germline gives CDR1 SGHNT, CDR2 YYREEE (reference sequence). The CDR3 DNA sequence: TGTGCCAGCAGCTTCGGGGACAGGGACTATGGCCACACCTTC. It yields the protein CASSFGDRDYGHTF.

This clone was observed a handful of times. The chain couples TRBV15 to TRBJ2-5; no clear D. Matching the DNA end better, TRBJ2-7 makes the J call doubtful. The CDR3 spans 13 residues. Per the germline V gene, CDR1 is LNHNV and CDR2 is YYDKDF (reference sequence). The CDR3: CATSRDARYEQYF. The CDR3 DNA reads TGTGCCACCAGCAGAGATGCCCGATACGAGCAGTACTTC.

V gene TRBV11-2 combines with J gene TRBJ2-1; D is unresolved. Germline assignment: CDR1 SGHAT and CDR2 FQNNGV. The CDR3 extends over 14 amino acids. Deletions cut 0 bases from V and 9 bases from J, with 12 bases between. CDR3 sequence reads: CASSLDRAWGEQFF. CDR3 sequence (DNA): TGTGCCAGCAGCTTAGACCGCGCTTGGGGTGAGCAGTTCTTC.

This clone was recorded many times. The chain carries TRBV2 and TRBJ2-7; possible D gene TRBD2, 6 bases. The CDR3 is 15 residues long. Per the germline V gene, CDR1 is SNHLY and CDR2 is FYNNEI. V was pared by 10 bases and J by 1 base, with 20 bases between. The CDR3 DNA follows: TGTGCCACCACCGGGGGTACCTTTCATTCCTACGAGCAGTACTTC. It specifies CATTGGTFHSYEQYF.

About this clone: Other DNA sequences in the same sample also yield this CDR3. The rearrangement links TRBV5-1 to TRBJ2-7; TRBD2 matches at 7 bases. The CDR3 extends over 14 amino acids. V shed 1 base and J 3 bases; nucleotides not matched to a gene: 4. Germline V gives CDR1 SGHRS, CDR2 YFSETQ. CDR3 DNA sequence: TGCGCCAGCAGCTTGTCGGGGGGAGGCTACGAGCAGTACTTC. Protein sequence: CASSLSGGGYEQYF.

This clone was detected only a few times. A much larger clone sits a single nucleotide away, making a read error possible. The sample has other DNA sequences that encode this CDR3 too. The chain links TRBV28 to TRBJ1-1; 7 positions match TRBD1. The germline gives CDR1 MDHEN, CDR2 SYDVKM. V trimming: 5 bases; J trimming: 11 bases; junction bases outside the gene matches: 8. This CDR3 has 12 amino acids. This CDR3 is CASSPEDRKAFF. CDR3 sequence (DNA): TGTGCCAGCAGTCCGGAGGACAGGAAGGCTTTCTTT.

The chain combines TRBV30 with TRBJ2-5, with 10 bases matching TRBD2. V shed 0 bases, J shed 5 bases, and the junction held 9 bases outside the gene matches. The CDR3 is 16 residues long. In germline, CDR1 is GTSNPN, CDR2 SVGIG (reference sequence). Here the CDR3 DNA reads TGTGCCTGGAGTGTTGGGGCTAGCGGGAGTAGGGAGACCCAGTACTTC. Translating gives CAWSVGASGSRETQYF.

This rearrangement joins TRBV6-5 to TRBJ1-1, with D perhaps TRBD1 (6 bases). CDR3 size: 15 residues. CDR1 is MNHEY and CDR2 is SVGAGI in the germline V gene. Trimming left V 6 bases short and J 0 bases short, with 14 bases between. The CDR3 loop is CASRSPDSMNTEAFF. CDR3 nucleotide sequence: TGTGCCAGCAGATCCCCGGACAGCATGAACACTGAAGCTTTCTTT.

V usage is TRBV5-6 and J usage is TRBJ2-7; 7 nucleotides align to TRBD1. V shed 4 bases and J 1 base; nucleotides not matched to a gene: 8. Germline CDR1 reads SGHDT; CDR2 reads YYEEEE. The CDR3 is 15 residues long. The CDR3 bases are TGTGCCAGCAGCCACAGGGGTGTTGGTTCCTACGAGCAGTACTTC. It encodes CASSHRGVGSYEQYF. Based on the CDR3 plus reference TRBV5-6 and TRBJ2-7, the full variable domain is DAGVTQSPTHLIKTRGQQVTLRCSPKSGHDTVSWYQQALGQGPQFIFQYYEEEERQRGNFPDRFSGHQFPNYSSELNVNALLLGDSALYLCASSHRGVGSYEQYFGPGTRLTVT.

The chain uses TRBV5-1 and TRBJ2-7, with 8 bases that match TRBD2. CDR3 size: 15 residues. CDR1 and CDR2 (germline): SGHRS, YFSETQ. V lost 4 bases and J lost 1; bases outside the gene matches: 7. CDR3 residues: CASSPTTSGSYEQYF. The CDR3 coding sequence is TGCGCCAGCAGCCCTACTACTAGCGGATCCTACGAGCAGTACTTC.

This chain connects TRBV30 to TRBJ2-2; D gene ambiguous. This CDR3 comprises 14 residues. The V gene lost 3 bases and the J gene lost 0 bases, with 8 bases spanning the gap. CDR1 is GTSNPN and CDR2 is SVGIG in the germline V gene (reference sequence). The CDR3 coding sequence is TGTGCCTGGAGACAGAGCGCGAACACCGGGGAGCTGTTTTTT. Translating it yields CAWRQSANTGELFF.

A note on this clone: With only one base between it and a far larger clone, this is likely a read error. The chain combines TRBV27 with TRBJ2-4; D is possibly TRBD2 (6 bases). Looked up from germline, CDR1 is MNHEY and CDR2 is SMNVEV (reference sequence). The V and J ends lost 5 bases and 3 bases respectively, with 20 bases between them. The CDR3 length is 17 residues. The DNA of the CDR3 is TGTGCCAGCAGTCCCCGGGGCAGGGAGGTCGTCAAAAACATTCAGTACTTC. As protein: CASSPRGREVVKNIQYF.

The chain links TRBV9 to TRBJ2-5; D remains ambiguous. This CDR3 has 14 amino acids. The V gene's germline CDR1 is SGDLS and CDR2 YYNGEE. The germline V and J ends were trimmed by 4 bases and 5 bases, with 15 bases remaining between them. CDR3 loop: CASSPRPNVETQYF. The CDR3 DNA sequence: TGTGCCAGCAGCCCCCGACCGAATGTCGAGACCCAGTACTTC.

The chain combines TRBV4-3 with TRBJ1-2; maybe TRBD1 (5 bases). Germline values: CDR1 LGHNA, CDR2 YSLEER. This CDR3 has 15 residues. V gave up 2 bases and J gave up 7 bases, with 17 bases separating them. The CDR3 DNA reads TGCGCCAGCAGCCAACTGGGGCAGGGTAGAGGTGGCTACACCTTC. Its translation: CASSQLGQGRGGYTF.

This clone has at least ten counts. Other DNA sequences within the sample encode an identical CDR3. This chain joins TRBV4-2 and TRBJ2-5, with 10 bases matching TRBD2. Germline lookup yields CDR1 LGHNA and CDR2 YNFKEQ. The CDR3 has 18 residues. The V and J ends lost 2 bases and 7 bases, in that order; junction bases with no gene match: 16. The CDR3 protein is CASSQLEGSAGGPPTQYF. CDR3 DNA: TGTGCCAGCAGCCAACTAGAAGGGTCAGCGGGAGGGCCCCCGACCCAGTACTTC.